This entry describes one T cell receptor (beta chain). Assay used: immunoSEQ multiplex PCR; TCRdb lists only in-frame clones, some missing. The data show around 270,000 clones, with approximately 86% seen just once and roughly 4.9% held by the top ten. This sample was taken from a study of blood T cell repertoires in COVID-19. With 4 bases clipped from V and 6 bases from J, the junction kept 9 bases outside the gene matches. From germline, CDR1 is MNHEY and CDR2 SVGAGI. The CDR3 spans 15 residues. The source is a woman aged 55-70 years with COVID-19, enrolled during active disease. The chain recombines TRBV6-5 with TRBJ1-5; TRBD1 matches 7 bases. The sample was peripheral blood. The CDR3 protein is CASSSSRGASQPQHF. CDR3 nucleotides: TGTGCCAGCAGTTCCAGCAGGGGGGCGAGTCAGCCCCAGCATTTT.